Sequencing of this T cell receptor (beta chain) was carried out in a study of technical replicates of blood from a few donors. Here immunoSEQ multiplex PCR was the method, and the copy in TCRdb shows in-frame clones only, minus some. The sample records some 83,000 clones, roughly 92% being singletons. CDR3 length equals 24 residues. J was trimmed by 0 bases and V by 0 bases; bases with no gene match: 26. Germline CDR1 reads MNHEY; CDR2 reads SMNVEV (reference sequence). What was sequenced was T cells isolated from PBMCs. J is TRBJ2-4 and V is TRBV27, with 7 bases identical to TRBD2. The TCR comes from a human donor in good health. DNA for the CDR3: TGTGCCAGCAGTTTATCCTGGTCGTGGCTAGCGGAGGACTCGGCCCCATTAGCCAAAAACATTCAGTACTTC. The encoded protein is CASSLSWSWLAEDSAPLAKNIQYF.